This T cell receptor (beta chain) emerged from a study of blood T cell repertoires in COVID-19. Background on the study: Nucleic acid was either cDNA or gDNA, and it came from T cells, B-cell-depleted T cells, or PBMCs.

This CDR3 has 15 amino acids. The ends were cut back, 0 bases at V and 2 bases at J, with 11 bases in the middle. Germline V gene data show CDR1 as ENHRY and CDR2 as SYGVKD. In the study's own analysis: Estimation of nucleated cell counts relied on the amplification of reference gene primers. Profiled with immunoSEQ multiplex PCR; TCRdb holds only in-frame clones, not every one. The DNA gave D and trimming, while V, J and clone size come from that table. Among 300,000 or so clones listed, roughly 84% were seen once. The sequenced material came from peripheral blood. V gene TRBV10-3 combines with J gene TRBJ2-7; D is ambiguous. The receptor was derived from a man aged 45-65 years with active or convalescent COVID-19. CDR3 loop: CAISESWAVTYEQYF. The CDR3 nucleotides are TGTGCCATCAGTGAGTCTTGGGCCGTAACCTACGAGCAGTACTTC.